The rows below give T cell receptor beta chains drawn from one sample of a study of blood T cell repertoires in COVID-19. Sequencing used immunoSEQ multiplex PCR; TCRdb keeps in-frame clones, though not all of them. The sample carries 40,000 to 50,000 clones, more than 70% recorded once. Sequenced material: peripheral blood. The receptors were sampled from a woman aged 60-70 years with acute or convalescent COVID-19. CDR3s include the opening cysteine and the closing phenylalanine or tryptophan. D genes are given only for firm matches. The size field is filled for only some rows; it gives once, few, many or a size class.

CDR3 DNA: TGTGCCAGCAGAATGGGACAGGGCGTTGGAAACACCATATATTTT; CDR3 protein: CASRMGQGVGNTIYF; J gene: TRBJ1-3; D gene: TRBD1; clone size: .; V gene: TRBV6-5
CDR3 DNA: TGTGCCAGCGGAAGGGGGATCTACGAGCAGTACTTC; CDR3 protein: CASGRGIYEQYF; J gene: TRBJ2-7; D gene: .; clone size: .; V gene: TRBV28
CDR3 DNA: TGTGCCAGCAGTACAGGGGAATGGGAGCCCCAGCATTTT; CDR3 protein: CASSTGEWEPQHF; J gene: TRBJ1-5; D gene: TRBD1; clone size: .; V gene: TRBV2
CDR3 DNA: TGTGCCAGCAGTCCCGGTAGCGGGGGGTCGTACGAGCAGTACTTC; CDR3 protein: CASSPGSGGSYEQYF; J gene: TRBJ2-7; D gene: TRBD2; clone size: .; V gene: TRBV28
CDR3 DNA: TGTGCCTGGACCCGGGGAGGGTGGGACTATGGCTACACCTTC; CDR3 protein: CAWTRGGWDYGYTF; J gene: TRBJ1-2; D gene: .; clone size: .; V gene: TRBV30
CDR3 DNA: TGTGCCAGCAGTTTATCAGGGGGCAATCAGCCCCAGCATTTT; CDR3 protein: CASSLSGGNQPQHF; J gene: TRBJ1-5; D gene: .; clone size: .; V gene: TRBV28
CDR3 DNA: TGTGCCAGCTCACCATCCCAGGGGGCGGGCAGTGAAGCTTTCTTT; CDR3 protein: CASSPSQGAGSEAFF; J gene: TRBJ1-1; D gene: TRBD1; clone size: .; V gene: TRBV18
CDR3 DNA: TGTGCCTGGAGTAGCCTTCTAGCGGGAGGGAGGAATGAGCAGTTCTTC; CDR3 protein: CAWSSLLAGGRNEQFF; J gene: TRBJ2-1; D gene: TRBD2; clone size: .; V gene: TRBV30
CDR3 DNA: TGTGCCAGCAGTGAAGTTCTGGGACAGGGGATCGAAAAACTGTTTTTT; CDR3 protein: CASSEVLGQGIEKLFF; J gene: TRBJ1-4; D gene: TRBD1; clone size: .; V gene: TRBV6-1
CDR3 DNA: TGCGCCAGCAGCCAAAGGGGAATCATTACAAGGGCCAGTAATGGCTACACCTTC; CDR3 protein: CASSQRGIITRASNGYTF; J gene: TRBJ1-2; D gene: .; clone size: few; V gene: TRBV4-1
CDR3 DNA: TGTGCCAGCAGTGAGTACAGGGGTACCTATGGCTACACCTTC; CDR3 protein: CASSEYRGTYGYTF; J gene: TRBJ1-2; D gene: TRBD1; clone size: .; V gene: TRBV28
CDR3 DNA: TGTGCCAGCAGTGACGGGCGGGGGCCCACCTACGAGCAGTACTTC; CDR3 protein: CASSDGRGPTYEQYF; J gene: TRBJ2-7; D gene: .; clone size: .; V gene: TRBV2
CDR3 DNA: TGTGCCAGCAGTGATTGGACAGGGGTCTACGAGCAGTACTTC; CDR3 protein: CASSDWTGVYEQYF; J gene: TRBJ2-7; D gene: TRBD1; clone size: .; V gene: TRBV6-1
CDR3 DNA: TGTGCCAGCAGGGCCGAACAGGGGATTAACACTGAAGCTTTCTTT; CDR3 protein: CASRAEQGINTEAFF; J gene: TRBJ1-1; D gene: TRBD1; clone size: .; V gene: TRBV2
CDR3 DNA: TGTGCCGCCTACCGGACAGGGTTAGACAATGAGCAGTTCTTC; CDR3 protein: CAAYRTGLDNEQFF; J gene: TRBJ2-1; D gene: TRBD1; clone size: .; V gene: TRBV6-6
CDR3 DNA: TGTGCCAGCAGGACAGGGGGTCGCACCGGGGAGCTGTTTTTT; CDR3 protein: CASRTGGRTGELFF; J gene: TRBJ2-2; D gene: TRBD1; clone size: .; V gene: TRBV6-6
CDR3 DNA: TGTGCCAGCAGTGAAGGATACAGGGATGGCTACACCTTC; CDR3 protein: CASSEGYRDGYTF; J gene: TRBJ1-2; D gene: .; clone size: .; V gene: TRBV6-1
CDR3 DNA: TGTGCCAGCAGTCCGGGACAGCTTAACACTGAAGCTTTCTTT; CDR3 protein: CASSPGQLNTEAFF; J gene: TRBJ1-1; D gene: TRBD1; clone size: .; V gene: TRBV7-9
CDR3 DNA: TGTGCCAGCAGTGTTCGTCTGAACACTGAAGCTTTCTTT; CDR3 protein: CASSVRLNTEAFF; J gene: TRBJ1-1; D gene: .; clone size: .; V gene: TRBV6-4
CDR3 DNA: TGTGCCAGTAGTATACGGGGGAATGAGCAGTTCTTC; CDR3 protein: CASSIRGNEQFF; J gene: TRBJ2-1; D gene: .; clone size: .; V gene: TRBV19
CDR3 DNA: TGTGCCAGCAGTCTACCTCCGGGACAGGGTTACAATGAGCAGTTCTTC; CDR3 protein: CASSLPPGQGYNEQFF; J gene: TRBJ2-1; D gene: TRBD1; clone size: .; V gene: TRBV28
CDR3 DNA: TGTGCCAGCAGTTACTCGTGGTCCGGGAACTACGAGCAGTACTTC; CDR3 protein: CASSYSWSGNYEQYF; J gene: TRBJ2-7; D gene: .; clone size: few; V gene: TRBV6-5
CDR3 DNA: TGTGCCAGCAGCCTAGGGAACAGGGGGCCCAATCAGCCCCAGCATTTT; CDR3 protein: CASSLGNRGPNQPQHF; J gene: TRBJ1-5; D gene: TRBD1; clone size: .; V gene: TRBV7-6
CDR3 DNA: TGTGCCAGCAGCTGGACTAGCGGCAATTACAATGAGCAGTTCTTC; CDR3 protein: CASSWTSGNYNEQFF; J gene: TRBJ2-1; D gene: TRBD2; clone size: once; V gene: TRBV3-1/TRBV3-2
CDR3 DNA: TGCAGCGTTAAAGGGAGGCCGGGACTGGGTTCCACAGATACGCAGTATTTT; CDR3 protein: CSVKGRPGLGSTDTQYF; J gene: TRBJ2-3; D gene: .; clone size: .; V gene: TRBV29-1
CDR3 DNA: TGTGCCTGGAGTCGCGGGGATGGTCAGCCCCAGCATTTT; CDR3 protein: CAWSRGDGQPQHF; J gene: TRBJ1-5; D gene: .; clone size: .; V gene: TRBV30
CDR3 DNA: TGCGCCAGCAGCTTGGCCAGGACAGGGAAAGAGACCCAGTACTTC; CDR3 protein: CASSLARTGKETQYF; J gene: TRBJ2-5; D gene: TRBD1; clone size: .; V gene: TRBV5-1
CDR3 DNA: TGTGCCAGCAGCCCCCAGGGGCAGAACACTGAAGCTTTCTTT; CDR3 protein: CASSPQGQNTEAFF; J gene: TRBJ1-1; D gene: .; clone size: .; V gene: TRBV9
CDR3 DNA: TGTGCCAGCGGCTGGACCGGGACAGGGAGGAATCAGCCCCAGCATTTT; CDR3 protein: CASGWTGTGRNQPQHF; J gene: TRBJ1-5; D gene: TRBD1; clone size: .; V gene: TRBV4-2
CDR3 DNA: TGTGCCAGCAGTGAAACTAGCGGGAGGTTTAAAGACAATGAGCAGTTCTTC; CDR3 protein: CASSETSGRFKDNEQFF; J gene: TRBJ2-1; D gene: TRBD2; clone size: .; V gene: TRBV2
CDR3 DNA: TGTGCCAGTAGTATTGGGCCCTATGGCTACACCTTC; CDR3 protein: CASSIGPYGYTF; J gene: TRBJ1-2; D gene: .; clone size: .; V gene: TRBV19
CDR3 DNA: TGTGCCAGCAGCCGGTCGGGTAACCAAGAGACCCAGTACTTC; CDR3 protein: CASSRSGNQETQYF; J gene: TRBJ2-5; D gene: .; clone size: .; V gene: TRBV9
CDR3 DNA: TGTGCCAGTAGTGAGGGTTTCAATCAGCCCCAGCATTTT; CDR3 protein: CASSEGFNQPQHF; J gene: TRBJ1-5; D gene: .; clone size: .; V gene: TRBV19
CDR3 DNA: TGTGCCAGCAGCCCAACCACGGGGACTGGGGGAAGATACACTGAAGCTTTCTTT; CDR3 protein: CASSPTTGTGGRYTEAFF; J gene: TRBJ1-1; D gene: .; clone size: few; V gene: TRBV5-4
CDR3 DNA: TGTGCCAGCAGCCGGGACAGGGGCTACAATGAGCAGTTCTTC; CDR3 protein: CASSRDRGYNEQFF; J gene: TRBJ2-1; D gene: TRBD1; clone size: .; V gene: TRBV14
CDR3 DNA: TGTGCCTGGAGCGACTACAATCGGGGTTTCTATGGCTACACCTTC; CDR3 protein: CAWSDYNRGFYGYTF; J gene: TRBJ1-2; D gene: .; clone size: .; V gene: TRBV30
CDR3 DNA: TGCGCCAGCAGCTTGAGACTAGCGGGAGATGGCGAGCAGTTCTTC; CDR3 protein: CASSLRLAGDGEQFF; J gene: TRBJ2-1; D gene: TRBD2; clone size: .; V gene: TRBV5-1
CDR3 DNA: TGTGCCAGCAATCGACAGGGGCACACCGGGGAGCTGTTTTTT; CDR3 protein: CASNRQGHTGELFF; J gene: TRBJ2-2; D gene: TRBD1; clone size: .; V gene: TRBV6-6
CDR3 DNA: TGTGCCAGCAGTAAACAGGGTTTTGGAGCTTTCTTT; CDR3 protein: CASSKQGFGAFF; J gene: TRBJ1-1; D gene: .; clone size: .; V gene: TRBV2
CDR3 DNA: TGTGCCAGCAGTGTCGACAGGGGTCGTAGGAACACTGAAGCTTTCTTT; CDR3 protein: CASSVDRGRRNTEAFF; J gene: TRBJ1-1; D gene: TRBD1; clone size: few; V gene: TRBV6-1
CDR3 DNA: TGTGCCAAGAAGGACAGGGCGAACGGCAATCAGCCCCAGCATTTT; CDR3 protein: CAKKDRANGNQPQHF; J gene: TRBJ1-5; D gene: TRBD1; clone size: .; V gene: TRBV6-5
CDR3 DNA: TGTGCCTGGAGTGTAAATATGAACACTGAAGCTTTCTTT; CDR3 protein: CAWSVNMNTEAFF; J gene: TRBJ1-1; D gene: .; clone size: .; V gene: TRBV30
CDR3 DNA: TGTGCCGAAACGCCCCATAGCGTCGGGAGGGTTATGAACACTGAAGCTTTCTTT; CDR3 protein: CAETPHSVGRVMNTEAFF; J gene: TRBJ1-1; D gene: .; clone size: .; V gene: TRBV12-2
CDR3 DNA: TGTGCCAGCACCGAACAGGGGGCAACGCGAGGCTACACCTTC; CDR3 protein: CASTEQGATRGYTF; J gene: TRBJ1-2; D gene: TRBD1; clone size: once; V gene: TRBV5-6
CDR3 DNA: TGTGCCAGTGTCCCAGACAGTTTCTATGGCTACACCTTC; CDR3 protein: CASVPDSFYGYTF; J gene: TRBJ1-2; D gene: .; clone size: .; V gene: TRBV28
CDR3 DNA: TGTGCCAGCAGCTCGCGACGGGGAACCTACGAGCAGTACTTC; CDR3 protein: CASSSRRGTYEQYF; J gene: TRBJ2-7; D gene: .; clone size: few; V gene: TRBV7-9
CDR3 DNA: TGTGCCAGCAGTCGAACAGGGGGAGGCACTGAAGCTTTCTTT; CDR3 protein: CASSRTGGGTEAFF; J gene: TRBJ1-1; D gene: TRBD1; clone size: .; V gene: TRBV27
CDR3 DNA: TGTGCCAGCAGTTTAATATTGAGCGGGGGGTGGGATGAGCAGTTCTTC; CDR3 protein: CASSLILSGGWDEQFF; J gene: TRBJ2-1; D gene: TRBD2; clone size: .; V gene: TRBV28
CDR3 DNA: TGTGCCTCGAAACAGATTTCTGGAAACACCATATATTTT; CDR3 protein: CASKQISGNTIYF; J gene: TRBJ1-3; D gene: .; clone size: once; V gene: TRBV30